Included here is one TCR beta chain sequence, with context. The CDR3 sequence is 13 residues long. The germline CDR1 and CDR2 sequences are SGDLS and YYNGEE. TCRdb passed the PCR reads through MiXCR, listing each CDR3 protein once. The sample includes 20,000 to 25,000 distinct CDR3 sequences, under 70% of them seen just once. This specimen comes from a study of CD4 and CD8 cells across lung adenocarcinoma regions. Donors had localized lung adenocarcinoma, a non-small cell lung cancer. The clonotype was recovered from a female donor with lung adenocarcinoma. The CD4 and CD8 labels of this study may be unreliable. The rearrangement links TRBV9 to TRBJ2-1; TRBD1 might be the D (5 bases). The DNA end lines up better with TRBJ2-7; the J call may be wrong. Sequenced material: CD8+ T cells from the center of a lung tumor. The CDR3 sequence is CASSVADSLEQYF. CDR3 sequence (DNA): TGTGCCAGCAGCGTCGCCGACAGCTTAGAGCAGTACTTC.